This passage covers 28 T cell receptor beta chains from one sample sequenced in a study of cytomegalovirus exposure and HLA in healthy donors. PCR primers comprised 60 Vbeta and 13 Jbeta primers. Profiling relied on immunoSEQ multiplex PCR, and the TCRdb table lists in-frame clones only, not all of them. The profile shows approximately 81,000 clones, 70% to 85% of them singletons. Material for sequencing was PBMCs. The receptors here all came from a man aged 35-49 years in good health and CMV-seropositive.

This clone was seen a handful of times. This chain uses TRBV18 with TRBJ1-1; unclear D gene. V was trimmed by 3 bases and J by 6 bases, leaving 11 bases between them. CDR1 KGHSH and CDR2 LQKENI come from the germline V gene. The CDR3 has 13 residues. This CDR3 is CASSPPSGPEAFF. As DNA, the CDR3 is TGTGCCAGCTCACCGCCGAGCGGCCCTGAAGCTTTCTTT. Complete variable domain (other parts from reference TRBV18 and TRBJ1-1): NAGVMQNPRHLVRRRGQEARLRCSPMKGHSHVYWYRQLPEEGLKFMVYLQKENIIDESGMPKERFSAEFPKEGPSILRIQQVVRGDSAAYFCASSPPSGPEAFFGQGTRLTVV.

V gene TRBV28 combines with J gene TRBJ1-2; 10 bases align to TRBD1. J was trimmed by 8 bases and V by 2 bases; bases with no gene match: 5. This CDR3 is 14 amino acids long. In germline, CDR1 is MDHEN, CDR2 SYDVKM. The CDR3 DNA sequence: TGTGCCAGCAGTTTAAGACAGGGGGCGCTAGGCTACACCTTC. This encodes CASSLRQGALGYTF.

This clone has only a few counts. The chain joins TRBV2 to TRBJ2-1, with 8 bases identical to TRBD1. The CDR3 runs to 17 residues. The V segment lost 3 bases and the J segment 5 bases; nucleotides outside the gene matches: 12. Germline V gene sequence: CDR1 SNHLY, CDR2 FYNNEI. The CDR3 DNA is TGTGCCAGCAGTGATCACCCTTACGGGACAGGAGACAATGAGCAGTTCTTC. Translated: CASSDHPYGTGDNEQFF.

The chain employs TRBV14 and TRBJ2-7, with D possibly being TRBD1 (5 bases). CDR3 size: 15 residues. V dropped 5 bases and J dropped 1 base, with 15 bases sitting between them. Germline-derived CDR1 and CDR2 are SGHDN and FVKESK. CDR3 in amino acids: CASSIGNRLSYEQYF. In DNA, the CDR3 is TGTGCCAGCAGCATTGGAAACAGGTTATCCTACGAGCAGTACTTC.

The J gene is TRBJ2-5, the V gene TRBV6-5; tentative D call: TRBD1 (6 bases). Germline V gene lookup returns CDR1 MNHEY and CDR2 SVGAGI. V was pared by 5 bases and J by 2 bases, with 12 bases between. CDR3 length: 14 residues. CDR3 sequence: CASSQPGQQETQYF. Written as DNA, the CDR3 is TGTGCCAGCAGTCAACCGGGACAACAAGAGACCCAGTACTTC.

V is TRBV2 and J is TRBJ2-1; the match to TRBD2 covers 7 bases. There are 12 residues in the CDR3. Germline assignment: CDR1 SNHLY and CDR2 FYNNEI. The V segment lost 6 bases and the J segment 9 bases; nucleotides outside the gene matches: 5. CDR3 DNA sequence: TGTGCCAGCAGGGAACTAGCGCTTGAGCAGTTCTTC. This gives the protein CASRELALEQFF.

This clone was picked up a small number of times. The rearrangement joins TRBV5-1 to TRBJ1-6; a weak D match, TRBD1 (6 bases). Per germline, CDR1 SGHRS and CDR2 YFSETQ. V was shortened by 4 bases and J by 4 bases, with 9 bases between the two germline ends. The CDR3 runs 14 residues. The CDR3 loop is CASSAGEYNSPLHF. In DNA form, the CDR3 reads TGCGCCAGCAGCGCAGGGGAGTATAATTCACCCCTCCACTTT.

The rearrangement joins TRBV6-6 to TRBJ2-7; TRBD2 aligns across 8 bases. CDR1 MNHNY and CDR2 SVGAGI come from the germline V gene (reference sequence). This CDR3 is built from 14 residues. Losses at the gene ends were 5 bases for V and 0 bases for J; bases not matched to a gene: 3. In nucleotides, the CDR3 is TGTGCCAGCAGTACGGGGGGGAGCTCCTACGAGCAGTACTTC. Translated, it gives CASSTGGSSYEQYF.

This rearrangement joins TRBV2 to TRBJ2-5; TRBD1 matches 8 bases. Germline V gene lookup returns CDR1 SNHLY and CDR2 FYNNEI. The CDR3 loop spans 17 amino acids. Trimming took 1 base from V and 4 from J; bases not matched to a gene: 11. In DNA form, the CDR3 reads TGTGCCAGCAGTGAAGGGACAGGGAACCTTTTCGGAGAGACCCAGTACTTC. Translated, it gives CASSEGTGNLFGETQYF.

The V gene is TRBV7-9, the J gene TRBJ1-4, with TRBD1 identical over 12 bases. The CDR3 totals 15 residues. After removal of 8 bases from V and 7 bases from J, the junction contained 8 bases not matched to a gene. CDR1 is SEHNR, CDR2 FQNEAQ, per germline (reference sequence). The CDR3 region has the DNA TGTGCCAGCGGGGGGACAGGGGGCGAGGGTGAAAAACTGTTTTTT. Residues: CASGGTGGEGEKLFF.

This sequence joins TRBV4-2 and TRBJ2-2; possibly TRBD2 for D (5 bases). Trimming pared 1 base from V and 4 bases from J, leaving 16 bases between. The germline CDR1 and CDR2 sequences are LGHNA and YNFKEQ. This CDR3 is 17 amino acids long. The CDR3, as DNA: TGTGCCAGCAGCCAAGTCGCCGCCCAGCGGATCACCGGGGAGCTGTTTTTT. Its translation is CASSQVAAQRITGELFF.

The chain employs TRBV2 and TRBJ2-1, with 11 bases lining up with TRBD2. Germline V gives CDR1 SNHLY, CDR2 FYNNEI. V lost 6 bases, J lost 5 bases, and 6 bases stayed unmatched. There are 15 residues in the CDR3. CDR3 in amino acids: CASRKLAGANNEQFF. CDR3 bases: TGTGCCAGCAGGAAACTAGCGGGAGCAAACAATGAGCAGTTCTTC.

CDR3 region: CASSSQGERSYEQYF. The CDR3 DNA reads TGTGCCAGCAGTTCGCAGGGGGAGCGATCCTACGAGCAGTACTTC. This chain uses TRBV28 with TRBJ2-7; 7 bases match TRBD1. The V gene's germline CDR1 is MDHEN and CDR2 SYDVKM. The CDR3 covers 15 residues. J lost 1 base, V lost 4 bases, and 7 bases had no gene match. Complete variable domain (other parts from reference TRBV28 and TRBJ2-7): DVKVTQSSRYLVKRTGEKVFLECVQDMDHENMFWYRQDPGLGLRLIYFSYDVKMKEKGDIPEGYSVSREKKERFSLILESASTNQTSMYLCASSSQGERSYEQYFGPGTRLTVT.

The chain combines TRBV27 with TRBJ1-2, with D tentatively TRBD1 (5 bases). This CDR3 spans 13 amino acids. Germline assignment: CDR1 MNHEY and CDR2 SMNVEV (reference sequence). V was clipped by 7 bases and J by 5 bases, with 14 bases between them. CDR3 protein: CASMGGGIYGYTF. As DNA, the CDR3 is TGTGCCAGCATGGGGGGAGGCATTTATGGCTACACCTTC.

The genes are TRBV7-3 and TRBJ1-2; a possible D gene is TRBD1 (6 bases). There are 14 residues in the CDR3. Trimming stripped 2 bases from V and 8 bases from J, with 15 bases between. CDR1 is SGHTA and CDR2 is FQGTGA in the germline V gene. The CDR3 region is CASSLSAGELGYTF. DNA for the CDR3: TGTGCCAGCAGCTTATCAGCAGGGGAGTTGGGCTACACCTTC. The full variable domain, completed using reference TRBV7-3 and TRBJ1-2, is GAGVSQTPSNKVTEKGKYVELRCDPISGHTALYWYRQSLGQGPEFLIYFQGTGAADDSGLPNDRFFAVRPEGSVSTLKIQRTERGDSAVYLCASSLSAGELGYTFGSGTRLTVV.

V is TRBV7-2 and J is TRBJ2-7; D not certain. The germline V and J ends were trimmed by 1 base and 2 bases, with 12 bases remaining between them. The CDR3 spans 15 residues. Germline V gives CDR1 SGHTA, CDR2 FQGNSA. CDR3 DNA sequence: TGTGCCAGCAGCTTAGATAGGCAGGATACCTACGAGCAGTACTTC. Residues: CASSLDRQDTYEQYF. Together with reference TRBV7-2 and TRBJ2-7, the CDR3 gives the full variable domain: GAGVSQSPSNKVTEKGKDVELRCDPISGHTALYWYRQSLGQGLEFLIYFQGNSAPDKSGLPSDRFSAERTGGSVSTLTIQRTQQEDSAVYLCASSLDRQDTYEQYFGPGTRLTVT.

CDR3 loop: CASSGSFAGELFF. CDR3 nucleotides: TGTGCCAGCAGCGGGAGTTTTGCCGGGGAGCTGTTTTTT. The rearrangement joins TRBV9 to TRBJ2-2; the D is unclear. Per germline, CDR1 SGDLS and CDR2 YYNGEE. The CDR3 contains 13 residues. V was trimmed by 3 bases and J by 6 bases, leaving 9 bases between them.

This rearrangement joins TRBV19 to TRBJ2-7; 8 positions match TRBD2. The CDR3 length is 16 residues. Germline loops: CDR1 LNHDA, CDR2 SQIVND (reference sequence). The V gene end was trimmed by 4 bases and the J gene end by 0 bases; junction bases not matched to a gene: 8. The CDR3 here is CASSTSKRGGSYEQYF. DNA for the CDR3: TGTGCCAGTAGTACGTCCAAACGGGGGGGCTCCTACGAGCAGTACTTC.

This clone was seen just once. This chain links TRBV5-1 with TRBJ1-5, with D maybe TRBD1 (6 bases). CDR1 is SGHRS and CDR2 is YFSETQ in the germline V gene. This CDR3 contains 15 residues. The V and J ends lost 0 bases and 6 bases respectively, with 13 bases between them. Written as DNA, the CDR3 is TGCGCCAGCAGCTTGGAGGCAGGGGCAGGTCAGCCCCAGCATTTT. Amino acid sequence: CASSLEAGAGQPQHF.

CDR3 nucleotide sequence: TGTGCCTGGAGTAAGGCGGGGCCAGGGACCCAGTACTTC. Encoded protein: CAWSKAGPGTQYF. The V gene is TRBV30, the J gene TRBJ2-5; maybe TRBD2 (6 bases). CDR3 length: 13 residues. Deletions cut 2 bases from V and 7 bases from J, with 14 bases between. From germline, CDR1 is GTSNPN and CDR2 SVGIG (reference sequence).

This clone showed up just a few times. This chain links TRBV5-1 with TRBJ1-2; no reliable D call. Germline assignment: CDR1 SGHRS and CDR2 YFSETQ. Trimming removed 0 bases from V and 5 bases from J, with 11 bases in between. The CDR3 consists of 14 residues. CDR3 region: CASSLGGEDYGYTF. CDR3 in DNA: TGCGCCAGCAGCTTGGGCGGGGAAGATTATGGCTACACCTTC. The variable domain in full, with the rest retrieved from reference TRBV5-1 and TRBJ1-2, is KAGVTQTPRYLIKTRGQQVTLSCSPISGHRSVSWYQQTPGQGLQFLFEYFSETQRNKGNFPGRFSGRQFSNSRSEMNVSTLELGDSALYLCASSLGGEDYGYTFGSGTRLTVV.

V usage is TRBV6-5 and J usage is TRBJ2-7; TRBD1 matches 7 bases. CDR3 length equals 15 residues. Germline V lookup: CDR1 MNHEY, CDR2 SVGAGI. The trim removed 5 bases at V and 5 bases at J, leaving 12 bases unmatched. CDR3 sequence reads: CASSQTGQRFDEQYF. The CDR3 nucleotides read TGTGCCAGCAGTCAGACGGGACAGCGCTTTGACGAGCAGTACTTC.

The V and J genes are TRBV14 and TRBJ2-7; D not certain. Germline V gene data show CDR1 as SGHDN and CDR2 as FVKESK. This CDR3 is built from 12 residues. V was shortened by 1 base and J by 2 bases, with 3 bases between the two germline ends. CDR3 amino acids: CASSQAAYEQYF. Here the CDR3 DNA reads TGTGCCAGCAGCCAAGCAGCCTACGAGCAGTACTTC.

The V and J genes are TRBV10-3 and TRBJ2-7; the match to TRBD2 covers 10 bases. This CDR3 comprises 14 residues. The V gene's germline CDR1 is ENHRY and CDR2 SYGVKD. Trimming cost V 6 bases and J 5 bases; bases outside gene matches: 7. The CDR3 coding sequence is TGTGCCATCAGGGGGACTAGCGACGGAAACGAGCAGTACTTC. Translating gives CAIRGTSDGNEQYF.

This clone was counted a few times. This chain uses TRBV7-9 with TRBJ2-7; D is perhaps TRBD1 (7 bases). The CDR3 loop spans 14 amino acids. Germline V gives CDR1 SEHNR, CDR2 FQNEAQ (reference sequence). Trimming pared 4 bases from V and 4 bases from J, leaving 14 bases between. CDR3 DNA sequence: TGTGCCAGCAGCTCCTGGGACAGCGGGTACGAGCAGTACTTC. Translating it yields CASSSWDSGYEQYF.

The chain is built from TRBV19 and TRBJ1-5; TRBD1 might be the D (5 bases). Trimming removed 4 bases from V and 2 bases from J, with 21 bases in between. The germline V gene encodes CDR1 LNHDA and CDR2 SQIVND (reference sequence). There are 18 residues in the CDR3. The CDR3 sequence is CASSNRGAGGVGNQPQHF. The CDR3 DNA sequence: TGTGCCAGTAGTAATAGGGGCGCCGGCGGAGTCGGCAATCAGCCCCAGCATTTT.

The rearrangement links TRBV10-3 to TRBJ2-5; possible D gene TRBD2, 5 bases. The CDR3 is 13 residues long. In germline, CDR1 is ENHRY, CDR2 SYGVKD. V was trimmed by 3 bases and J by 2 bases, leaving 7 bases between them. The CDR3 reads CAISDRRQETQYF. CDR3 in DNA: TGTGCCATCAGTGATAGGAGGCAAGAGACCCAGTACTTC.

This sequence joins TRBV18 and TRBJ1-4; D is unclear. CDR1 is KGHSH, CDR2 LQKENI, per germline. Between the trimmed V and J ends, which lost 1 base and 2 bases, there was a span of 11 bases. The CDR3 spans 16 residues. CDR3 DNA sequence: TGTGCCAGCTCACCACAAAAAGGAGGGACTAATGAAAAACTGTTTTTT. Translation: CASSPQKGGTNEKLFF.